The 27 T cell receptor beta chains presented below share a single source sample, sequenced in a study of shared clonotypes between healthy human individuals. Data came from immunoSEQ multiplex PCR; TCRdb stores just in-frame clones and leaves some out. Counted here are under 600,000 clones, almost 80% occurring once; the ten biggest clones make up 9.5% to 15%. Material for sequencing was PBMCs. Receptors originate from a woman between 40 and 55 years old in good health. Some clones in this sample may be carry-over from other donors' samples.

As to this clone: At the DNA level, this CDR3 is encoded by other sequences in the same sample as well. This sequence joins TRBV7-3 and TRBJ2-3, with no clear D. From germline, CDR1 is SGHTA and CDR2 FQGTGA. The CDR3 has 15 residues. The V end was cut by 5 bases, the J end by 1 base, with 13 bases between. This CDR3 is CASSPNGGGTDTQYF. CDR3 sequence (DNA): TGTGCCAGCAGCCCTAACGGTGGGGGCACAGATACGCAGTATTTT.

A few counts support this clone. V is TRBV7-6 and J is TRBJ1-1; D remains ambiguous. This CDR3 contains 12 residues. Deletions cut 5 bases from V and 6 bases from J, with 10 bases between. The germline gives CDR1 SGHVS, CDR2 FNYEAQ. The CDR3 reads CASSPVLPEAFF. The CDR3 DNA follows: TGTGCCAGCAGCCCAGTTCTTCCTGAAGCTTTCTTT.

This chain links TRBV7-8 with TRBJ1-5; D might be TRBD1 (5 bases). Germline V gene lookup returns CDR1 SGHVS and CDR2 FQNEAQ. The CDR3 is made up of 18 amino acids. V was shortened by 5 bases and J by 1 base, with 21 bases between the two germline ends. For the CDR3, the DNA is TGTGCCAGCAGCGTACGGCCCAGGGTGAGCGGGAGCAATCAGCCCCAGCATTTT. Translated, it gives CASSVRPRVSGSNQPQHF. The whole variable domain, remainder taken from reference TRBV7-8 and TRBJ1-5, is GAGVSQSPRYKVAKRGQDVALRCDPISGHVSLFWYQQALGQGPEFLTYFQNEAQLDKSGLPSDRFFAERPEGSVSTLKIQRTQQEDSAVYLCASSVRPRVSGSNQPQHFGDGTRLSIL.

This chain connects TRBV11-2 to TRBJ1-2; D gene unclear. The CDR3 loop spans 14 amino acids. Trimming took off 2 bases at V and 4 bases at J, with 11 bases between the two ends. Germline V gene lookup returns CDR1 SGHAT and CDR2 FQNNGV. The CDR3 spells CASSLSWAAYGYTF. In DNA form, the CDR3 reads TGTGCCAGCAGCTTAAGTTGGGCAGCCTATGGCTACACCTTC. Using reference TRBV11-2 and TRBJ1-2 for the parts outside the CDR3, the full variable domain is EAGVAQSPRYKIIEKRQSVAFWCNPISGHATLYWYQQILGQGPKLLIQFQNNGVVDDSQLPKDRFSAERLKGVDSTLKIQPAKLEDSAVYLCASSLSWAAYGYTFGSGTRLTVV.

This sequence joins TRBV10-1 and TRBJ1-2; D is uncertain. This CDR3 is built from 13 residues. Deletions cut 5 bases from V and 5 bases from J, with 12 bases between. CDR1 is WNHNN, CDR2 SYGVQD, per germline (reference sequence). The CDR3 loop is CASSPTQEYGYTF. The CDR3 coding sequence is TGCGCCAGCAGTCCGACCCAGGAGTATGGCTACACCTTC.

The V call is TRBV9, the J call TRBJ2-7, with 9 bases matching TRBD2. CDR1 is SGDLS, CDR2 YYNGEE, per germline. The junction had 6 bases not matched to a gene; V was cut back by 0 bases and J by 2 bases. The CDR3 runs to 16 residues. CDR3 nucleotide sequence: TGTGCCAGCAGCGTAGGCCTAGCGGGGCTCACCTACGAGCAGTACTTC. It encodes CASSVGLAGLTYEQYF.

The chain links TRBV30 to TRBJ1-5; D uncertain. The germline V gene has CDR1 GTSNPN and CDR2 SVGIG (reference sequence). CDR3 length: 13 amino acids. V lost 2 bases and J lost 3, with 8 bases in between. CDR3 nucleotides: TGTGCCTGGAGTTCAGGAAACAATCAGCCCCAGCATTTT. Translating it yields CAWSSGNNQPQHF.

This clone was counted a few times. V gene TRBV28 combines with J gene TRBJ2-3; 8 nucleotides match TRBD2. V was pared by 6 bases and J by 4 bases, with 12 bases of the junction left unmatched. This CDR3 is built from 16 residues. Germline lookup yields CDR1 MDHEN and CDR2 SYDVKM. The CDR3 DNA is TGTGCCAGCAGCCCCATAAGCGGGAGAGGCTCAGATACGCAGTATTTT. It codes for CASSPISGRGSDTQYF.

In DNA, the CDR3 is TGTGCCAGCAGCCAAGATATCAGGTCGGACTATTTATTCTTC. It codes for CASSQDIRSDYLFF. The V and J genes are TRBV4-2 and TRBJ2-1; possible D gene TRBD2, 6 bases. From germline, CDR1 is LGHNA and CDR2 YNFKEQ. Trimming took off 0 bases at V and 16 bases at J, with 19 bases between the two ends. The CDR3 consists of 14 residues.

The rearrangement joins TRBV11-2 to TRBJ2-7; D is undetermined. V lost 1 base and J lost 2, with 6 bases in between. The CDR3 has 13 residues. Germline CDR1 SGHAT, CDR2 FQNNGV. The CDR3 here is CASSLADAYEQYF. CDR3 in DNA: TGTGCCAGCAGCTTAGCGGACGCCTACGAGCAGTACTTC. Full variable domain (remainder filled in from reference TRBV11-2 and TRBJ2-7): EAGVAQSPRYKIIEKRQSVAFWCNPISGHATLYWYQQILGQGPKLLIQFQNNGVVDDSQLPKDRFSAERLKGVDSTLKIQPAKLEDSAVYLCASSLADAYEQYFGPGTRLTVT.

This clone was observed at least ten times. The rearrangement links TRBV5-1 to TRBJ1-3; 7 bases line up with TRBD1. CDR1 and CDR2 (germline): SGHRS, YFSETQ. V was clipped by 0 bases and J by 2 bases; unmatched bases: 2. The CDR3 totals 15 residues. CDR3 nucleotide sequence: TGCGCCAGCAGCTTGGATACAGGGGCTGGAAACACCATATATTTT. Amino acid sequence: CASSLDTGAGNTIYF. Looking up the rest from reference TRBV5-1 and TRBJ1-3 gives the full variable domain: KAGVTQTPRYLIKTRGQQVTLSCSPISGHRSVSWYQQTPGQGLQFLFEYFSETQRNKGNFPGRFSGRQFSNSRSEMNVSTLELGDSALYLCASSLDTGAGNTIYFGEGSWLTVV.

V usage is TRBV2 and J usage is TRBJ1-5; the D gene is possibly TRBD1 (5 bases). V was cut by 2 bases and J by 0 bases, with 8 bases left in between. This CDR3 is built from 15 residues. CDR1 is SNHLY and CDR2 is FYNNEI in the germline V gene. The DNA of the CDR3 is TGTGCCAGCAGTGAAAAGGGGATTAGCAATCAGCCCCAGCATTTT. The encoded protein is CASSEKGISNQPQHF.

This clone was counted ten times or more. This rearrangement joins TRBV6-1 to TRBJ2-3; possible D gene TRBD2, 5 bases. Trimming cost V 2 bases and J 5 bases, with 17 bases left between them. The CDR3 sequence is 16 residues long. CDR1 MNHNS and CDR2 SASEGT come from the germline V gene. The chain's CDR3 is CASSEFPGVAGDTQYF. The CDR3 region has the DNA TGTGCCAGCAGTGAATTCCCCGGGGTAGCAGGAGATACGCAGTATTTT.

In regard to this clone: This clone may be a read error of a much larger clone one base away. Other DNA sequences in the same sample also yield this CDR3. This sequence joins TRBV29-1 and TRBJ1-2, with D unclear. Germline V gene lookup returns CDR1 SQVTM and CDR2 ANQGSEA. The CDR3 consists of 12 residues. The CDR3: CSVVWTNYGYTF. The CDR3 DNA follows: TGTAGCGTTGTCTGGACGAACTATGGCTACACCTTC.

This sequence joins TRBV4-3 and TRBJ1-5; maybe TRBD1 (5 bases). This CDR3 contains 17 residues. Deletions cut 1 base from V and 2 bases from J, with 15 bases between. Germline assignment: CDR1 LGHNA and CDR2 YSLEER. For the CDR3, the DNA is TGCGCCAGCAGCCAAGCTTGGGACGGGTGGGGCAATCAGCCCCAGCATTTT. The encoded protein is CASSQAWDGWGNQPQHF.

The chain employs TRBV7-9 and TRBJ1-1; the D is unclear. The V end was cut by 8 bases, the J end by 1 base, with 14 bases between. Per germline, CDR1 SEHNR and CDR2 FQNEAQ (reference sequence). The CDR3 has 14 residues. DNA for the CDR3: TGTGCCAGCTATTATTTTGGACGGAACACTGAAGCTTTCTTT. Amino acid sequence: CASYYFGRNTEAFF.

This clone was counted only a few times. Written as DNA, the CDR3 is TGTGCCAGCAGTACCGACAGGGGGTCCACTGAAGCTTTCTTT. Its protein product is CASSTDRGSTEAFF. J is TRBJ1-1 and V is TRBV6-5; 9 positions match TRBD1. The V and J ends lost 5 bases and 4 bases, in that order; junction bases with no gene match: 5. CDR1 MNHEY and CDR2 SVGAGI come from the germline V gene. The CDR3 spans 14 residues.

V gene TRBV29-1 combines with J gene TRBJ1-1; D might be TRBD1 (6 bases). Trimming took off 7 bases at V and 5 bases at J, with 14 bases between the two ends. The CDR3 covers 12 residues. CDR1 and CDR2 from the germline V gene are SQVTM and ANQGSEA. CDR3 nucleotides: TGCAGCGCCTTGCAGGGGATTACTGAAGCTTTCTTT. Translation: CSALQGITEAFF.

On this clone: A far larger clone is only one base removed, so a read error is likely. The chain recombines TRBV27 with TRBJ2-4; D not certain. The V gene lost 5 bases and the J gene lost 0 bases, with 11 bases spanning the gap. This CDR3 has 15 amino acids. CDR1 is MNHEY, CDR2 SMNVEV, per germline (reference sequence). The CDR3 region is CASSRLNKAKNIQYF. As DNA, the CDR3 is TGTGCCAGCAGTAGATTGAACAAAGCCAAAAACATTCAGTACTTC.

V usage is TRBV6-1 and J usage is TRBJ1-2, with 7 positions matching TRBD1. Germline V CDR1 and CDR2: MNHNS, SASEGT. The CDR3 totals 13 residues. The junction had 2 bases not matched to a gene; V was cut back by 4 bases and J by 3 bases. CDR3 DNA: TGTGCCAGCAGTGGGGACAGCTACTATGGCTACACCTTC. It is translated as CASSGDSYYGYTF.

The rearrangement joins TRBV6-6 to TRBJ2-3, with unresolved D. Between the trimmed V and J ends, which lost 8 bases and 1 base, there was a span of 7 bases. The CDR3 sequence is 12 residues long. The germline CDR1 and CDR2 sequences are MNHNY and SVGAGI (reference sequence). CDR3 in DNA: TGTGCCAGCGGGAAGGGCACAGATACGCAGTATTTT. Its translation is CASGKGTDTQYF.

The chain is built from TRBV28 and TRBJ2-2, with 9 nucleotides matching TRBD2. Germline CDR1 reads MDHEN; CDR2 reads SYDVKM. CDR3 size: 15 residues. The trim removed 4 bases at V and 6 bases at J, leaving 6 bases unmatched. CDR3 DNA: TGTGCCAGCAGTTACCAGATAGCGGGAGCCGGGGAGCTGTTTTTT. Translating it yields CASSYQIAGAGELFF.

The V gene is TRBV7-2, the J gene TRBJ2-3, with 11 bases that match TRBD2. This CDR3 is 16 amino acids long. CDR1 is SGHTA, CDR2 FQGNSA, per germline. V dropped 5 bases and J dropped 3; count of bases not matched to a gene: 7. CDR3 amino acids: CASSRRPSGRTDTQYF. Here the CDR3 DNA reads TGTGCCAGCAGCCGCCGCCCTAGCGGGAGGACAGATACGCAGTATTTT.

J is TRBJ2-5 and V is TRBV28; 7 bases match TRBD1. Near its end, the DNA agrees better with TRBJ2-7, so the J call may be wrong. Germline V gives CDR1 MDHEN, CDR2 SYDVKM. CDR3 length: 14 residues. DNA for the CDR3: TGTGCCAGCAGGAACACGGGACAGACCTACGAGCAGTACTTC. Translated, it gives CASRNTGQTYEQYF.

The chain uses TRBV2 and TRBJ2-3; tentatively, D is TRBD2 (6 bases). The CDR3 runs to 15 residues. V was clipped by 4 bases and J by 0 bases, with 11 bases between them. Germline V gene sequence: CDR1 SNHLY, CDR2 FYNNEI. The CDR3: CASSVRLVSTDTQYF. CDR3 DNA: TGTGCCAGCAGTGTCAGACTAGTGAGCACAGATACGCAGTATTTT. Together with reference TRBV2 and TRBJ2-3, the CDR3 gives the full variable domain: EPEVTQTPSHQVTQMGQEVILRCVPISNHLYFYWYRQILGQKVEFLVSFYNNEISEKSEIFDDQFSVERPDGSNFTLKIRSTKLEDSAMYFCASSVRLVSTDTQYFGPGTRLTVL.

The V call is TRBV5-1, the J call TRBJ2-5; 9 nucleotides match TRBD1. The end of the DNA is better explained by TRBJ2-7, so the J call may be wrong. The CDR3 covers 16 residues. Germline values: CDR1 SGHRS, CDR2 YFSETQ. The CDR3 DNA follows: TGCGCCAGCAGCTTGGATAGGACAGGGGTGTCCTACGAGCAGTACTTC. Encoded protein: CASSLDRTGVSYEQYF.

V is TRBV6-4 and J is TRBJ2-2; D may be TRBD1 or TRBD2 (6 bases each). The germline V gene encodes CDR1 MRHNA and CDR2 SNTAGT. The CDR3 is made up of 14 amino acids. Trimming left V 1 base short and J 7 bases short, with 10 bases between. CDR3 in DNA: TGTGCCAGCAGTGACTTCGGGGGCATCGGGGAGCTGTTTTTT. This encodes CASSDFGGIGELFF.